Below, 6 T cell receptor beta chains from the same sample are listed, as sequenced in a study of blood T cell repertoires in COVID-19 (dated by TCRdb to 2020 to 2022). The method was the immunoSEQ multiplex PCR assay. The table comes from immuneACCESS by way of TCRdb, which keeps in-frame sequences with V and J called. Part of the clones is missing from these tables; in studies checked, under half for an unresolved V gene and the rest for unknown reasons. This sample comprises tens of thousands of clones, approximately 86% of them detected only once. The ten largest clones capture roughly 1.4% of the sample. Sequencing was carried out using peripheral blood. These receptors were collected from a woman aged 55-75 years with acute or convalescent COVID-19.

The rearrangement links TRBV19 to TRBJ1-5; tentative D call: TRBD1 (6 bases). CDR3 size: 15 residues. Deletions cut 5 bases from V and 6 bases from J, with 17 bases between. Germline V gene lookup returns CDR1 LNHDA and CDR2 SQIVND (reference sequence). The CDR3 is CASSVYRARGQPQHF. DNA for the CDR3: TGTGCCAGTAGTGTCTACAGGGCTCGGGGTCAGCCCCAGCATTTT.

The table lists this clone with many counts. The genes are TRBV11-2 and TRBJ2-7; 7 nucleotides agree with TRBD2. The CDR3 is 13 amino acids. V was pared by 5 bases and J by 2 bases, with 3 bases of the junction left unmatched. CDR1 and CDR2 (germline): SGHAT, FQNNGV. CDR3 protein: CASSRRGAYEQYF. The CDR3 DNA sequence: TGTGCCAGCAGCCGTCGGGGGGCCTACGAGCAGTACTTC.

This rearrangement joins TRBV30 to TRBJ1-3, with D tentatively TRBD1 (6 bases). Deletions cut 4 bases from V and 4 bases from J, with 17 bases between. The CDR3 consists of 15 residues. Germline V lookup: CDR1 GTSNPN, CDR2 SVGIG (reference sequence). The DNA for the CDR3 is TGTGCCTGGACCCTCGGGGGGGCCTACGGAAACACCATATATTTT. Its translation: CAWTLGGAYGNTIYF.

This clone appeared a few times. The rearrangement uses TRBV3-1 (or the pseudogene TRBV3-2) and TRBJ1-2, with D perhaps TRBD1 (6 bases). V was trimmed by 4 bases and J by 7 bases, leaving 16 bases between them. Germline V gene data show CDR1 as LGHDT and CDR2 as YNNKEL (reference sequence). This CDR3 is 14 amino acids long. CDR3 coding DNA: TGTGCCAGCAGCCCGACCGGGGGGCGAGGTGGCTACACCTTC. Translated, it gives CASSPTGGRGGYTF.

The chain employs TRBV13 and TRBJ2-1, with 9 bases identical to TRBD1. The V gene end was trimmed by 5 bases and the J gene end by 3 bases; junction bases not matched to a gene: 2. CDR3 size: 14 residues. The germline V gene encodes CDR1 PRHDT and CDR2 FYEKMQ (reference sequence). The CDR3 loop reads CASSQDRGYNEQFF. The CDR3 DNA sequence: TGTGCCAGCAGCCAGGACAGGGGCTACAATGAGCAGTTCTTC.

The chain carries TRBV27 and TRBJ2-7, with TRBD2 matching 13 bases. CDR1 MNHEY and CDR2 SMNVEV come from the germline V gene (reference sequence). The CDR3 consists of 18 residues. V was pared by 4 bases and J by 2 bases, with 11 bases of the junction left unmatched. In DNA form, the CDR3 reads TGTGCCAGCAGTTCACGGACTAGCGGGGGATTAAATCCCTACGAGCAGTACTTC. Protein sequence: CASSSRTSGGLNPYEQYF.